One and the same sample provided the 7 T cell receptor beta chains below, sequenced in a study of PD-1 blockade in classical Hodgkin lymphoma. This table comes from immunoSEQ multiplex PCR, and its TCRdb copy is limited to in-frame clones, with some not included. The data hold about 150,000 clones, with less than 80% observed a single time. Each patient relapsed following autologous stem cell transplantation, and prior brentuximab vedotin exposure differed. This specimen was peripheral blood mononuclear cells (PBMCs), taken before the second cycle of nivolumab. These receptor sequences come from a human donor with classical Hodgkin lymphoma.

The chain carries TRBV2 and TRBJ1-1; 7 positions agree with TRBD1. The length of the CDR3 is 14 residues. From germline, CDR1 is SNHLY and CDR2 FYNNEI. The J segment lost 3 bases and the V segment lost 7 bases, leaving 8 bases of the junction unmatched. CDR3 in DNA: TGTGCCAGCACCTTCGACAGGGCGGACACTGAAGCTTTCTTT. This codes for CASTFDRADTEAFF.

This sequence joins TRBV5-1 and TRBJ2-7, with D tentatively TRBD2 (6 bases). This CDR3 has 15 residues. V lost 1 base to trimming and J lost 2 bases, with 13 bases between them. Looked up from germline, CDR1 is SGHRS and CDR2 is YFSETQ. The CDR3 sequence is CASSLRWGGPYEQYF. CDR3 sequence (DNA): TGCGCCAGCAGCTTGAGGTGGGGAGGTCCCTACGAGCAGTACTTC.

The rearrangement joins TRBV6-5 to TRBJ2-5, with D possibly being TRBD1 (5 bases). The CDR3 spans 13 residues. Germline lookup yields CDR1 MNHEY and CDR2 SVGAGI. V was cut by 6 bases and J by 1 base, with 9 bases left in between. Written as DNA, the CDR3 is TGTGCCAGCAGAAGACAGTTCCAAGAGACCCAGTACTTC. Its protein is CASRRQFQETQYF.

The V call is TRBV7-8, the J call TRBJ2-1, with 8 bases lining up with TRBD2. The CDR3 runs 14 residues. Germline V gene lookup returns CDR1 SGHVS and CDR2 FQNEAQ. Germline trimming cut 4 bases from V and 8 bases from J; bases unmatched to any gene: 7. The CDR3, as DNA: TGTGCCAGCAGCTCGCCCGGGACTAGGCATGAGCAGTTCTTC. Protein: CASSSPGTRHEQFF.

This clone was recorded only once. This chain links TRBV5-4 with TRBJ1-2, with 7 bases fitting TRBD1. CDR1 is SGHNT, CDR2 YYREEE, per germline (reference sequence). This CDR3 has 16 amino acids. The trim removed 2 bases at V and 5 bases at J, leaving 12 bases unmatched. CDR3 sequence reads: CASSLQGIPYVYGYTF. In DNA form, the CDR3 reads TGTGCCAGCAGCTTACAGGGGATCCCGTATGTATATGGCTACACCTTC.

This sequence joins TRBV7-9 and TRBJ1-6; 8 bases line up with TRBD1. Trimming at V came to 5 bases and at J to 5 bases, leaving 8 bases not matched to a gene. The CDR3 loop spans 16 amino acids. Germline V gene lookup returns CDR1 SEHNR and CDR2 FQNEAQ (reference sequence). Written as DNA, the CDR3 is TGTGCCAGCAGCAAATTGGACAGGGCCAATAATTCACCCCTCCACTTT. Residues: CASSKLDRANNSPLHF.

This sequence joins TRBV6-4 and TRBJ1-2; no clear D gene. CDR3 length: 15 amino acids. V was cut by 3 bases and J by 8 bases, with 19 bases left in between. Per the germline V gene, CDR1 is MRHNA and CDR2 is SNTAGT. The CDR3 nucleotides read TGTGCCAGCAGTGAAACGGCGACCGGATTTGAAGGCTACACCTTC. Residues: CASSETATGFEGYTF.